This is a list of T cell receptor beta chains from one sample in a study of CD8 T cells in ankylosing spondylitis. TCRdb re-called the 5' RACE reads with MiXCR, one entry per CDR3 protein. The sample lists 200,000 to 250,000 distinct CDR3 sequences, roughly 18% occurring once. The sample taken for sequencing was blood, either unsorted or a sorted T cell fraction (not recorded which). The receptors stem from a male donor with ankylosing spondylitis. The CDR3 runs from the conserved cysteine through the conserved F or W. D genes are given only for firm matches. Size values are once, few and many counts, or a class for expanded clones, and some rows have none.

D: TRBD2; V: TRBV4-3; J: TRBJ2-7; size: NA; DNA: TGCGCCAGCAGCCAAGATCCGGGCGGGAGTTCCTACGAGCAGTACTTC; CDR3: CASSQDPGGSSYEQYF
D: TRBD1; V: TRBV20-1; J: TRBJ2-3; size: few; DNA: TGCAGTGCTAGCACAGGGGGTACAGATACGCAGTATTTT; CDR3: CSASTGGTDTQYF
D: NA; V: TRBV5-6; J: TRBJ2-7; size: NA; DNA: TGTGCCAGCAGCTTGGGCAGTTCTTTCTACGAGCAGTACTTC; CDR3: CASSLGSSFYEQYF
D: TRBD1; V: TRBV28; J: TRBJ2-7; size: few; DNA: TGTGCCAGCAGTCCGCGGACAGGCTACGAGCAGTACTTC; CDR3: CASSPRTGYEQYF
D: TRBD1; V: TRBV7-9; J: TRBJ2-7; size: NA; DNA: TGTGCTGATGGGACAGGGCCTCAAGAACGGACCTACGAGCAGTACTTC; CDR3: CADGTGPQERTYEQYF
D: NA; V: TRBV18; J: TRBJ2-1; size: few; DNA: TGTGCCAGCTCACTCCCACCAGGGAATGAGCAGTTCTTC; CDR3: CASSLPPGNEQFF
D: NA; V: TRBV12-3/TRBV12-4; J: TRBJ2-1; size: few; DNA: TGTGCCAGCAGTTTAGTTGCGGGGAGGCAGTTCTTC; CDR3: CASSLVAGRQFF
D: TRBD2; V: TRBV5-6; J: TRBJ2-3; size: NA; DNA: TGTGCCAGCAGCTTGGGGGGACTAGACACAGATACGCAGTATTTT; CDR3: CASSLGGLDTDTQYF
D: TRBD1; V: TRBV25-1; J: TRBJ2-7; size: few; DNA: TGTGCCAGCAGTGAATATGGACAGGGGCAGTACTTC; CDR3: CASSEYGQGQYF
D: NA; V: TRBV12-3/TRBV12-4; J: TRBJ1-1; size: few; DNA: TGTGCCAGCAGTTTTTCTCGTGAGGGGGTCACTGAAGCTTTCTTT; CDR3: CASSFSREGVTEAFF
D: TRBD1; V: TRBV27; J: TRBJ2-5; size: many; DNA: TGTGCCAGCAGACACAGGGGGCTAGGAGAGACCCAGTACTTC; CDR3: CASRHRGLGETQYF
D: TRBD2; V: TRBV2; J: TRBJ2-1; size: NA; DNA: TGTGCCAGCAGTGACACCGGGGGGGGTTCCTACAATGAGCAGTTCTTC; CDR3: CASSDTGGGSYNEQFF
D: NA; V: TRBV4-3; J: TRBJ2-3; size: NA; DNA: TGCGCCAGCAGCCAAGATCTGTGGTTAGGGCCCTCCACAGATACGCAGTATTTT; CDR3: CASSQDLWLGPSTDTQYF
D: NA; V: TRBV30; J: TRBJ2-1; size: NA; DNA: TGTGCCTGGAGTGTATATTCCAATGAGCAGTTCTTC; CDR3: CAWSVYSNEQFF
D: NA; V: TRBV11-2; J: TRBJ2-7; size: few; DNA: TGTGCCAGCAGCTTCGGGGGCGACGAGCAGTACTTC; CDR3: CASSFGGDEQYF
D: NA; V: TRBV10-2; J: TRBJ1-1; size: NA; DNA: TGCGCCAGCAGTGAAGAGGGGAGGGCAGACAAGAACACTGAAGCTTTCTTT; CDR3: CASSEEGRADKNTEAFF
D: TRBD1; V: TRBV29-1; J: TRBJ2-7; size: few; DNA: TGCAGCGTTGCCGGGACAGGGGGCATCTACGAGCAGTACTTC; CDR3: CSVAGTGGIYEQYF
D: NA; V: TRBV7-9; J: TRBJ1-2; size: few; DNA: TGTGCCAGCAGCAAAGACGGCTATGGCTACACCTTC; CDR3: CASSKDGYGYTF
D: NA; V: TRBV29-1; J: TRBJ1-2; size: NA; DNA: TGCAGCGTTGTTGAGGGGAACGGTGGCTACACCTTC; CDR3: CSVVEGNGGYTF
D: NA; V: TRBV6-5; J: TRBJ1-1; size: NA; DNA: TGTGCCAGCAGTTACGGTCGTGAAGCTTTCTTT; CDR3: CASSYGREAFF
D: TRBD2; V: TRBV20-1; J: TRBJ2-7; size: few; DNA: TGCAGTGCTAGTGCTAGCGGGAGATACGAGCAGTACTTC; CDR3: CSASASGRYEQYF
D: TRBD1; V: TRBV29-1; J: TRBJ1-2; size: NA; DNA: TGCAGCGTGGCGCAGACAGGGGCTGACTATGGCTACACCTTC; CDR3: CSVAQTGADYGYTF
D: TRBD2; V: TRBV4-2; J: TRBJ2-5; size: NA; DNA: TGTGCCAGCAGCCAAGATCTTCTAGCGGGGGGACAAGAGACCCAGTACTTC; CDR3: CASSQDLLAGGQETQYF
D: TRBD2; V: TRBV10-3; J: TRBJ2-1; size: NA; DNA: TGTGCCAACAGTCAGGGACTAGCGTTTGAGCAGTTCTTC; CDR3: CANSQGLAFEQFF
D: TRBD1; V: TRBV24-1; J: TRBJ2-7; size: NA; DNA: TGTGCCACCAGTGACTGGGACAGTTGGGAGCAGTACTTC; CDR3: CATSDWDSWEQYF
D: TRBD1; V: TRBV27; J: TRBJ2-1; size: few; DNA: TGTGCCAGCAGTTCGACAGGGGAGGCCTACAATGAGCAGTTCTTC; CDR3: CASSSTGEAYNEQFF
D: NA; V: TRBV5-5; J: TRBJ1-1; size: few; DNA: TGTGCCAGCAGCTTGAAGGACAGTTACACTGAAGCTTTCTTT; CDR3: CASSLKDSYTEAFF
D: TRBD2; V: TRBV29-1; J: TRBJ2-7; size: NA; DNA: TGCAGCGCCACCACCGCGGGAGTAGCAACCTACGAGCAGTACTTC; CDR3: CSATTAGVATYEQYF
D: NA; V: TRBV29-1; J: TRBJ2-5; size: many; DNA: TGCAGCGTTGAAGAACAGTGGGAAGAGACCCAGTACTTC; CDR3: CSVEEQWEETQYF
D: NA; V: TRBV11-1; J: TRBJ2-7; size: few; DNA: TGTGCCAGCAGCTTAGGTCAAGGGGCTCTCCTCTACGAGCAGTACTTC; CDR3: CASSLGQGALLYEQYF
D: NA; V: TRBV5-1; J: TRBJ1-2; size: once; DNA: TGCGCCAGCAGCAACCGGGAACCCTCGACTAACTATGGCTACACCTTC; CDR3: CASSNREPSTNYGYTF
D: NA; V: TRBV5-6; J: TRBJ2-1; size: few; DNA: TGTGCCAGCAGCATCGTACGCAGGGGAAGCTCCTACAATGAGCAGTTCTTC; CDR3: CASSIVRRGSSYNEQFF
D: NA; V: TRBV24-1; J: TRBJ2-2; size: NA; DNA: TGTGCCACCAGTGATTTGGCAGGGGAGGACACCGGGGAGCTGTTTTTT; CDR3: CATSDLAGEDTGELFF
D: NA; V: TRBV5-1; J: TRBJ2-7; size: NA; DNA: TGCGCCAGCAGCCCTGGGAAGGGCAGGGCTACCTACGAGCAGTACTTC; CDR3: CASSPGKGRATYEQYF
D: NA; V: TRBV27; J: TRBJ2-7; size: NA; DNA: TGTGCCAGCAGTTTACGACAGAACTACGAGCAGTACTTC; CDR3: CASSLRQNYEQYF
D: NA; V: TRBV19; J: TRBJ1-1; size: NA; DNA: TGTGCCAGTAGTAATATCACCCGGGACACTGGCACTGAAGCTTTCTTT; CDR3: CASSNITRDTGTEAFF
D: TRBD1; V: TRBV6-2/TRBV6-3; J: TRBJ1-1; size: NA; DNA: TGTGCCAGCAGTTCCCATCCCGGGACAGGGAACACTGAAGCTTTCTTT; CDR3: CASSSHPGTGNTEAFF
D: NA; V: TRBV15; J: TRBJ2-7; size: few; DNA: TGTGCCACCAGCCCCCGTCAATGGGACGAGCAGTACTTC; CDR3: CATSPRQWDEQYF
D: NA; V: TRBV5-6; J: TRBJ1-1; size: NA; DNA: TGTGCCAGCAGCGCGGGACTGATGAACACTGAAGCTTTCTTT; CDR3: CASSAGLMNTEAFF
D: TRBD2; V: TRBV15; J: TRBJ2-7; size: NA; DNA: TGTGCCACCAGCGATAGCGGGGTTTGGTACGAGCAGTACTTC; CDR3: CATSDSGVWYEQYF
D: NA; V: TRBV4-1; J: TRBJ1-1; size: many; DNA: TGCGCCAGCAGCCCTTCCGTGAGGGGGATCACTGAAGCTTTCTTT; CDR3: CASSPSVRGITEAFF
D: NA; V: TRBV20-1; J: TRBJ2-3; size: many; DNA: TGCAGTGCTAGAGACGTAGATGATAGCACAGATACGCAGTATTTT; CDR3: CSARDVDDSTDTQYF
D: TRBD1; V: TRBV27; J: TRBJ2-4; size: NA; DNA: TGTGCCAGCAGTCCAGGGGGCAGGGTGGCCAAAAACATTCAGTACTTC; CDR3: CASSPGGRVAKNIQYF
D: TRBD2; V: TRBV7-3; J: TRBJ2-3; size: NA; DNA: TGTGCCAGCAGCTTTAGCGGGGGCCTTACAGATACGCAGTATTTT; CDR3: CASSFSGGLTDTQYF
D: NA; V: TRBV15; J: TRBJ2-3; size: few; DNA: TGTGCCACCAGCAGAGTTCAGTGGGATCGGACCTTCACAGATACGCAGTATTTT; CDR3: CATSRVQWDRTFTDTQYF
D: NA; V: TRBV12-3/TRBV12-4; J: TRBJ1-6; size: NA; DNA: TGTGCCAGCAGGAGTAACGATTCACCCCTCCACTTT; CDR3: CASRSNDSPLHF
D: TRBD1; V: TRBV29-1; J: TRBJ2-1; size: few; DNA: TGCAGCGTTGGGGCAGGGGGTGAGCAGTTCTTC; CDR3: CSVGAGGEQFF
D: TRBD2; V: TRBV12-3/TRBV12-4; J: TRBJ2-1; size: NA; DNA: TGTGCCAGCAGAACGGGACTAGCGAGTGGGCAGTTCTTC; CDR3: CASRTGLASGQFF
D: TRBD2; V: TRBV12-3/TRBV12-4; J: TRBJ2-1; size: NA; DNA: TGTGCCAGCAGCCGACTAGCGGAGAACAATGAGCAGTTCTTC; CDR3: CASSRLAENNEQFF
D: TRBD2; V: TRBV12-3/TRBV12-4; J: TRBJ2-1; size: NA; DNA: TGTGCCAGCAGTTTTGGGGGGGGCTCCTACAATGAGCAGTTCTTC; CDR3: CASSFGGGSYNEQFF
D: NA; V: TRBV4-3; J: TRBJ2-2; size: few; DNA: TGCGCCAGCAGCCCGACGGGAGTCCCGAACACCGGGGAGCTGTTTTTT; CDR3: CASSPTGVPNTGELFF
D: NA; V: TRBV6-4; J: TRBJ2-1; size: few; DNA: TGTGCCAGCAGTGACCACCAAGTACCGTCCTCCTACAATGAGCAGTTCTTC; CDR3: CASSDHQVPSSYNEQFF
D: TRBD2; V: TRBV24-1; J: TRBJ2-1; size: few; DNA: TGTGCCACCAGTGATTCCGGACTAGGCCTGTGGGGTGAGCAGTTCTTC; CDR3: CATSDSGLGLWGEQFF
D: NA; V: TRBV24-1; J: TRBJ2-2; size: many; DNA: TGTGCCACCTCAGGGGACACCGGGGAGCTGTTTTTT; CDR3: CATSGDTGELFF
D: TRBD1; V: TRBV7-9; J: TRBJ2-7; size: many; DNA: TGTGCCAGCAGCTCAGGGGGTGTTATTGACGAGCAGTACTTC; CDR3: CASSSGGVIDEQYF
D: NA; V: TRBV28; J: TRBJ1-1; size: few; DNA: TGTGCCAGCAGTTTGAGGACGGACACTGAAGCTTTCTTT; CDR3: CASSLRTDTEAFF